The present entry profiles one T cell receptor beta chain with its context. Its specificity is unknown. Documented time point: peripheral blood 6 weeks after treatment start. This sample stems from a study of PD-L1 blockade in urothelial cancer. The J segment lost 5 bases and the V segment lost 3 bases, leaving 10 bases of the junction unmatched. Germline assignment: CDR1 KGHSH and CDR2 LQKENI. The length of the CDR3 is 16 residues. Sequencing was performed with immunoSEQ multiplex PCR; in TCRdb, only in-frame clones are kept and a portion is missing. The data show approximately 25,000 clones, more than 65% seen once. The study's findings and limits: A pretreatment blood TCR clonality that fell below the median predicted better progression-free and overall survival. Blood clones associated with the tumor expanded more at 3 weeks in durable-benefit patients.

The receptor's source is a man in his 70s with urothelial cancer. The rearrangement uses TRBV18 and TRBJ2-1, with 7 bases fitting TRBD1. The sample consisted of PBMCs, taken around atezolizumab (anti-PD-L1) treatment. CDR3: CASSPRTGDVDNEQFF. The CDR3 bases are TGTGCCAGCTCACCCAGAACAGGGGATGTGGACAATGAGCAGTTCTTC.